These T cell receptor beta chains were read from a single sample in a study of chemoradiotherapy in HPV16-positive cancers. The assay was immunoSEQ multiplex PCR, and TCRdb's table has in-frame clones only and misses some. The profile shows about 11,000 clones, 75% of them singletons. Sampling was performed from a patient who underwent chemoradiotherapy. All receptors come from a human donor with HPV-associated anogenital cancer. The CDR3 runs from the conserved cysteine through the conserved F or W. A D gene is named only where the DNA matches it firmly. For some rows the clone size is stated as once, few or many, or as a class when expanded; others skip it.

cdr3_length: 15
j_call: TRBJ2-5
clone_size: -
d_call: TRBD2
v_call: TRBV28
cdr3_nt: TGTGCCTCCCGTACCGCTAGCGGGGAAATGGGGACCCAGTACTTC
cdr3_aa: CASRTASGEMGTQYF

cdr3_length: 12
j_call: TRBJ2-5
clone_size: -
d_call: TRBD2
v_call: TRBV6-6
cdr3_nt: TGTGCCAGCAGTCCCGGCGGGGGGACCCAGTACTTC
cdr3_aa: CASSPGGGTQYF

cdr3_length: 16
j_call: TRBJ2-4
clone_size: -
d_call: TRBD1
v_call: TRBV6-6
cdr3_nt: TGTGCCAGCAGTCAACGGGGGACAGGACGGTTAGACATTCAGTACTTC
cdr3_aa: CASSQRGTGRLDIQYF

cdr3_length: 15
j_call: TRBJ2-5
clone_size: few
d_call: TRBD2
v_call: TRBV4-2
cdr3_nt: TGTGCCAGCAGCCAAGATCGGGAGGGCCAAGAGACCCAGTACTTC
cdr3_aa: CASSQDREGQETQYF

cdr3_length: 15
j_call: TRBJ1-3
clone_size: few
d_call: -
v_call: TRBV11-2
cdr3_nt: TGTGCCACCATGGGTGGACGCGTAGCTGGAAACACCATATATTTT
cdr3_aa: CATMGGRVAGNTIYF

cdr3_length: 16
j_call: TRBJ1-3
clone_size: -
d_call: -
v_call: TRBV2
cdr3_nt: TGTGCCAGCAGTGACCCAGACAATATCAGTGGAAACACCATATATTTT
cdr3_aa: CASSDPDNISGNTIYF

cdr3_length: 13
j_call: TRBJ1-1
clone_size: -
d_call: -
v_call: TRBV2
cdr3_nt: TGTGCCAGCAGTGAGGGGGCGCACACTGAAGCTTTCTTT
cdr3_aa: CASSEGAHTEAFF

cdr3_length: 13
j_call: TRBJ2-1
clone_size: -
d_call: -
v_call: TRBV18
cdr3_nt: TGTGCCAGCTCACCGGACTATAAGGATGAGCAGTTCTTC
cdr3_aa: CASSPDYKDEQFF

cdr3_length: 15
j_call: TRBJ2-7
clone_size: -
d_call: TRBD2
v_call: TRBV4-1
cdr3_nt: TGCGCCAGCAGCCCGACTAGCGGGAGTTTGTACGAGCAGTACTTC
cdr3_aa: CASSPTSGSLYEQYF

cdr3_length: 14
j_call: TRBJ2-1
clone_size: -
d_call: TRBD2
v_call: TRBV2
cdr3_nt: TGTGCCAGCAGCGGACTAGCGGACTACAATGAGCAGTTCTTC
cdr3_aa: CASSGLADYNEQFF

cdr3_length: 15
j_call: TRBJ1-2
clone_size: -
d_call: -
v_call: TRBV7-9
cdr3_nt: TGTGCCAGCAGCTTAGATGCAGGGAGCAACTATGGCTACACCTTC
cdr3_aa: CASSLDAGSNYGYTF

cdr3_length: 16
j_call: TRBJ1-1
clone_size: -
d_call: TRBD1
v_call: TRBV19
cdr3_nt: TGTGCCAGTAGTATAGGGCAGGGGGCGTTCAACACTGAAGCTTTCTTT
cdr3_aa: CASSIGQGAFNTEAFF

cdr3_length: 15
j_call: TRBJ1-4
clone_size: few
d_call: -
v_call: TRBV9
cdr3_nt: TGTGCCAGCAGCGTAGAAGAGGGACACGGCGAAAAACTGTTTTTT
cdr3_aa: CASSVEEGHGEKLFF

cdr3_length: 14
j_call: TRBJ1-4
clone_size: once
d_call: -
v_call: TRBV7-6
cdr3_nt: TGTGCCAGCAGCCTGACAGGCTCTAATGAAAAACTGTTTTTT
cdr3_aa: CASSLTGSNEKLFF

cdr3_length: 16
j_call: TRBJ1-2
clone_size: -
d_call: TRBD1
v_call: TRBV7-2
cdr3_nt: TGTGCCAGCTCCGACCCCGGGACAGGGGGAATCTATGGCTACACCTTC
cdr3_aa: CASSDPGTGGIYGYTF

cdr3_length: 17
j_call: TRBJ2-3
clone_size: -
d_call: TRBD2
v_call: TRBV27
cdr3_nt: TGTGCCAGCAGTTTTTTACTAGCGGGGGTAGGTGGAGATACGCAATATTTT
cdr3_aa: CASSFLLAGVGGDTQYF

cdr3_length: 11
j_call: TRBJ2-5
clone_size: -
d_call: -
v_call: TRBV11-2
cdr3_nt: TGTGCCAGCAGCTTAGGAGAGACCCAGTACTTC
cdr3_aa: CASSLGETQYF

cdr3_length: 14
j_call: TRBJ2-1
clone_size: -
d_call: TRBD1
v_call: TRBV7-9
cdr3_nt: TGTGCCAGCATCATCGGACAGGGGATCGATGAGCAGTTCTTC
cdr3_aa: CASIIGQGIDEQFF

cdr3_length: 14
j_call: TRBJ2-5
clone_size: few
d_call: -
v_call: TRBV7-9
cdr3_nt: TGTGCCAGCAGCTTATTGCCCCTCCAAGAGACCCAGTACTTC
cdr3_aa: CASSLLPLQETQYF

cdr3_length: 16
j_call: TRBJ2-3
clone_size: -
d_call: TRBD2
v_call: TRBV5-1
cdr3_nt: TGCGCCAGCAGCTGGCAAAGCGGGAGGGCGGGAGATACGCAGTATTTT
cdr3_aa: CASSWQSGRAGDTQYF

cdr3_length: 15
j_call: TRBJ2-7
clone_size: few
d_call: TRBD2
v_call: TRBV6-1
cdr3_nt: TGTGCCAGCAGTGATGCGGCGGGGGGCTCCTACGAGCAGTACTTC
cdr3_aa: CASSDAAGGSYEQYF

cdr3_length: 14
j_call: TRBJ1-2
clone_size: once
d_call: TRBD1
v_call: TRBV5-1
cdr3_nt: TGCGCCAGCAGCCCCGGGGACAGGGACTATGGCTACACCTTC
cdr3_aa: CASSPGDRDYGYTF

cdr3_length: 18
j_call: TRBJ2-1
clone_size: -
d_call: -
v_call: TRBV19
cdr3_nt: TGTGCCAGTAGTATAAGGGGGGCGAGAAGGAGCTCCTACAATGAGCAGTTCTTC
cdr3_aa: CASSIRGARRSSYNEQFF

cdr3_length: 14
j_call: TRBJ2-7
clone_size: -
d_call: TRBD1
v_call: TRBV6-1
cdr3_nt: TGTGCCAGTTTCCGGGGACAGGGTGGATACGAGCAGTACTTC
cdr3_aa: CASFRGQGGYEQYF

cdr3_length: 13
j_call: TRBJ2-2
clone_size: few
d_call: -
v_call: TRBV28
cdr3_nt: TGTGCCAGCAGTTTCCAGTATCGCGGGGAGCTGTTTTTT
cdr3_aa: CASSFQYRGELFF

cdr3_length: 14
j_call: TRBJ2-7
clone_size: -
d_call: TRBD2
v_call: TRBV30
cdr3_nt: TGTGCCTGGAGTGTACTAGCGGGAGCCCACGAGCAGTACTTC
cdr3_aa: CAWSVLAGAHEQYF

cdr3_length: 14
j_call: TRBJ2-3
clone_size: -
d_call: TRBD1
v_call: TRBV9
cdr3_nt: TGTGCCAGCAGCCCGGGACAGACCACAGATACGCAGTATTTT
cdr3_aa: CASSPGQTTDTQYF

cdr3_length: 18
j_call: TRBJ2-1
clone_size: -
d_call: TRBD2
v_call: TRBV30
cdr3_nt: TGTGCCTGGAGTCCCCGTCCGGGCGGGAGGGCCAAGAGTACTGAGCAGTTCTTC
cdr3_aa: CAWSPRPGGRAKSTEQFF

cdr3_length: 13
j_call: TRBJ2-5
clone_size: -
d_call: -
v_call: TRBV5-6
cdr3_nt: TGTGCCAGCAGCTGGACGGCCCAAGAGACCCAGTACTTC
cdr3_aa: CASSWTAQETQYF

cdr3_length: 15
j_call: TRBJ2-7
clone_size: few
d_call: TRBD2
v_call: TRBV7-6
cdr3_nt: TGTGCCAGCAGCCTCCGGACTAGCGGGCCCTACGAGCAGTACTTC
cdr3_aa: CASSLRTSGPYEQYF

cdr3_length: 13
j_call: TRBJ1-1
clone_size: few
d_call: -
v_call: TRBV30
cdr3_nt: TGTGCCTGGAGAAGGACAGAGAACACTGAAGCTTTCTTT
cdr3_aa: CAWRRTENTEAFF

cdr3_length: 14
j_call: TRBJ2-2
clone_size: -
d_call: -
v_call: TRBV13
cdr3_nt: TGTGCCAGCAGCTTAGGTACTTTTTTCGGGGAGCTGTTTTTT
cdr3_aa: CASSLGTFFGELFF

cdr3_length: 12
j_call: TRBJ1-5
clone_size: -
d_call: TRBD1
v_call: TRBV29-1
cdr3_nt: TGCAGCGTTGAAATACGGGGGGGACAGCGGCATTTT
cdr3_aa: CSVEIRGGQRHF

cdr3_length: 14
j_call: TRBJ1-2
clone_size: -
d_call: TRBD1
v_call: TRBV27
cdr3_nt: TGTGCCAGCAGTCCGACAGGGGGCGGGGGTGGCTACACCTTC
cdr3_aa: CASSPTGGGGGYTF

cdr3_length: 14
j_call: TRBJ2-7
clone_size: -
d_call: -
v_call: TRBV4-1
cdr3_nt: TGCGCCAGCAGCCAAGGGTTCGGAGGGTTCGAGCAGTACTTC
cdr3_aa: CASSQGFGGFEQYF

cdr3_length: 14
j_call: TRBJ1-3
clone_size: once
d_call: TRBD1
v_call: TRBV7-2
cdr3_nt: TGTGCCAGCAGCCGGGACAGCGCTGGAAACACCATATATTTT
cdr3_aa: CASSRDSAGNTIYF

cdr3_length: 11
j_call: TRBJ2-5
clone_size: -
d_call: -
v_call: TRBV20-1
cdr3_nt: TGCAGTGGGGGCAGACAAGAGACCCAGTACTTC
cdr3_aa: CSGGRQETQYF

cdr3_length: 14
j_call: TRBJ1-1
clone_size: -
d_call: -
v_call: TRBV7-2
cdr3_nt: TGTGCCAGCAGCGCGGGACGCCGGAACACTGAAGCTTTCTTT
cdr3_aa: CASSAGRRNTEAFF

cdr3_length: 14
j_call: TRBJ2-1
clone_size: few
d_call: -
v_call: TRBV4-3
cdr3_nt: TGCGCCAGCAGCCAAGAAAGGCTAGTCAATGAGCAGTTCTTC
cdr3_aa: CASSQERLVNEQFF

cdr3_length: 16
j_call: TRBJ1-4
clone_size: -
d_call: -
v_call: TRBV29-1
cdr3_nt: TGCAGCGTTGGGGGCGGTACCCAAGCAACTAATGAAAAACTGTTTTTT
cdr3_aa: CSVGGGTQATNEKLFF

cdr3_length: 16
j_call: TRBJ2-5
clone_size: -
d_call: TRBD1
v_call: TRBV11-2
cdr3_nt: TGTGCCAGCAGCTTAGATGGGGACAGGGTTCAAGAGACCCAGTACTTC
cdr3_aa: CASSLDGDRVQETQYF

cdr3_length: 18
j_call: TRBJ2-3
clone_size: large
d_call: TRBD2
v_call: TRBV4-1
cdr3_nt: TGCGCCAGCAGCCCGGGACTAGCGGGAGGGCCATCGACAGATACGCAGTATTTT
cdr3_aa: CASSPGLAGGPSTDTQYF

cdr3_length: 15
j_call: TRBJ2-1
clone_size: -
d_call: -
v_call: TRBV9
cdr3_nt: TGTGCCAGCAGCGTAGACGAGAGCTCCTACAATGAGCAGTTCTTC
cdr3_aa: CASSVDESSYNEQFF

cdr3_length: 13
j_call: TRBJ1-1
clone_size: -
d_call: -
v_call: TRBV30
cdr3_nt: TGTGCCTGGAGCCCACAGGGGAACACTGAAGCTTTCTTT
cdr3_aa: CAWSPQGNTEAFF

cdr3_length: 17
j_call: TRBJ2-6
clone_size: once
d_call: -
v_call: TRBV27
cdr3_nt: TGTGCCAGCAGTTACCTTGAGGGGCCCTTAGGGGCCAACGTCCTGACTTTC
cdr3_aa: CASSYLEGPLGANVLTF

cdr3_length: 13
j_call: TRBJ1-1
clone_size: -
d_call: -
v_call: TRBV2
cdr3_nt: TGTGCCAGTACACAGGGAATGAACACTGAAGCTTTCTTT
cdr3_aa: CASTQGMNTEAFF

cdr3_length: 14
j_call: TRBJ1-2
clone_size: -
d_call: TRBD1
v_call: TRBV5-6
cdr3_nt: TGTGCCAGCAGCTCCGCGGGACAGAACTATGGCTACACCTTC
cdr3_aa: CASSSAGQNYGYTF

cdr3_length: 17
j_call: TRBJ2-1
clone_size: -
d_call: TRBD2
v_call: TRBV2
cdr3_nt: TGTGCCAGCAGCTACTCAGGACTAGCGGGAATTCACAATGAGCAGTTCTTC
cdr3_aa: CASSYSGLAGIHNEQFF

cdr3_length: 14
j_call: TRBJ2-2
clone_size: few
d_call: TRBD2
v_call: TRBV2
cdr3_nt: TGTGCCAGCACGACTAGCGGGTCGGGCGGGGAGCTGTTTTTT
cdr3_aa: CASTTSGSGGELFF

cdr3_length: 15
j_call: TRBJ1-2
clone_size: -
d_call: -
v_call: TRBV7-2
cdr3_nt: TGTGCCAGCAGCCTATCAGGGTCGACTAACTATGGCTACACCTTC
cdr3_aa: CASSLSGSTNYGYTF

cdr3_length: 14
j_call: TRBJ2-1
clone_size: -
d_call: TRBD1
v_call: TRBV7-9
cdr3_nt: TGTGCCTGGAGACGGGGACAGGGTGCAAATGAGCAGTTCTTC
cdr3_aa: CAWRRGQGANEQFF

cdr3_length: 15
j_call: TRBJ2-7
clone_size: -
d_call: -
v_call: TRBV14
cdr3_nt: TGTGCCAGCAGCCAAGGCAGCGGGCCTTCCTACGAGCAGTACTTC
cdr3_aa: CASSQGSGPSYEQYF

cdr3_length: 14
j_call: TRBJ2-1
clone_size: -
d_call: -
v_call: TRBV10-3
cdr3_nt: TGTGCCATCAGTGAACGGGGCGGAAGGGATGAGCAGTTCTTC
cdr3_aa: CAISERGGRDEQFF

cdr3_length: 16
j_call: TRBJ1-2
clone_size: -
d_call: TRBD1
v_call: TRBV7-2
cdr3_nt: TGTGCCAGCAGCTTGAATTCGGCAGGGGGCGTTACTGGCTACACCTTC
cdr3_aa: CASSLNSAGGVTGYTF

cdr3_length: 14
j_call: TRBJ1-1
clone_size: -
d_call: -
v_call: TRBV9
cdr3_nt: TGTGCCAGCAGCGTAGGGCAGATGAACACTGAAGCTTTCTTT
cdr3_aa: CASSVGQMNTEAFF

cdr3_length: 15
j_call: TRBJ2-3
clone_size: -
d_call: -
v_call: TRBV6-6
cdr3_nt: TGTGCCAGCAGTTACTCGACGGACAGCACAGATACGCAGTATTTT
cdr3_aa: CASSYSTDSTDTQYF

cdr3_length: 16
j_call: TRBJ2-3
clone_size: -
d_call: -
v_call: TRBV28
cdr3_nt: TGTGCCAGCAGTTCCCCTTATCGTAAAAGCACAGATACGCAGTATTTT
cdr3_aa: CASSSPYRKSTDTQYF

cdr3_length: 15
j_call: TRBJ2-2
clone_size: large
d_call: -
v_call: TRBV9
cdr3_nt: TGTGCCAGCAGCGTAGGGGCAGGCCGCACCGGGGAGCTGTTTTTT
cdr3_aa: CASSVGAGRTGELFF

cdr3_length: 14
j_call: TRBJ2-2
clone_size: few
d_call: -
v_call: TRBV7-8
cdr3_nt: TGTGCCAGCAGCTTAGCGACCCCCACCGGGGAGCTGTTTTTT
cdr3_aa: CASSLATPTGELFF